This T cell receptor (beta chain) stems from a study of monozygotic twins with inflammatory bowel disease. General observations from the study: Compared with healthy twins, IBD patients shared fewer clonotypes with others, especially with disease activity.

Each TCR library consumed approximately 3,500 ng of total RNA. No DNA is given; TCRdb re-called the 5' RACE reads and lists each CDR3 protein once. Its table lists hundreds of thousands of distinct CDR3 sequences. Looked up from germline, CDR1 is SGHRS and CDR2 is YFSETQ. The CDR3 sequence is 14 residues long. Details on this clonotype: Its specificity is unknown.

Sequenced sample: blood. This chain uses TRBV5-1 with TRBJ1-4; without DNA, the TCRdb call of TRBD1 cannot be checked. The sequence came from a human donor with ulcerative colitis or Crohn's disease, or a healthy co-twin of an affected twin (not recorded which). CDR3 loop: CASSDDRANEKLFF. The full variable domain, in which reference TRBV5-1 and TRBJ1-4 provide the parts outside the CDR3, is KAGVTQTPRYLIKTRGQQVTLSCSPISGHRSVSWYQQTPGQGLQFLFEYFSETQRNKGNFPGRFSGRQFSNSRSEMNVSTLELGDSALYLCASSDDRANEKLFFGSGTQLSVL.